These 15 T cell receptor beta chains came from one sample sequenced in a study of spatial heterogeneity in lung cancer. Time point denoted: sample taken at primary tumor resection. Sequencing was performed on whole RNA extracted from tumor and nontumor lung tissue, or from frozen PBMC, and the material was left unsorted. TCRdb reprocessed the 5' RACE reads with MiXCR, giving one entry per CDR3 protein. The table includes tens of thousands of distinct CDR3 sequences, approximately 20% detected once. Material: PBMCs, obtained at surgery. The receptor set was obtained from a male donor with early-stage non-small cell lung cancer.

The table lists this clonotype with a few counts. J is TRBJ2-5 and V is TRBV28; 9 bases map to TRBD1. The length of the CDR3 is 15 residues. Looked up from germline, CDR1 is MDHEN and CDR2 is SYDVKM. The trim removed 3 bases at V and 4 bases at J, leaving 6 bases unmatched. This chain's CDR3 is CASSFMGQGLETQYF. The CDR3 DNA reads TGTGCCAGCAGTTTTATGGGACAGGGCCTAGAGACCCAGTACTTC.

This chain joins TRBV30 and TRBJ1-3; D gene ambiguous. Trimming pared 5 bases from V and 2 bases from J, leaving 4 bases between. The CDR3 contains 11 residues. CDR1 and CDR2 (germline): GTSNPN, SVGIG (reference sequence). The CDR3 loop is CAWGAGNTIYF. CDR3 nucleotides: TGTGCCTGGGGCGCTGGAAACACCATATATTTT.

This clonotype has ten or more counts. The chain joins TRBV4-3 to TRBJ1-6; 7 bases agree with TRBD1. Per germline, CDR1 LGHNA and CDR2 YSLEER. The CDR3 extends over 14 amino acids. J gave up 10 bases and V 4 bases, and 7 bases lay outside the gene matches. CDR3 sequence (DNA): TGCGCCAGCAGCCTAAACAGGGGTGGATCACCCCTCCACTTT. Amino acids: CASSLNRGGSPLHF.

The gene calls are TRBV29-1 and TRBJ2-3; the match to TRBD2 covers 9 bases. The CDR3 covers 14 residues. Germline CDR1 and CDR2: SQVTM and ANQGSEA. The V and J ends lost 8 bases and 4 bases, in that order; junction bases with no gene match: 10. The CDR3 nucleotides read TGCAGCTTTGTGAGTAGCGGGAGTGCAGATACGCAGTATTTT. It is translated as CSFVSSGSADTQYF.

The sample holds many counts of this clonotype. The chain joins TRBV19 to TRBJ1-5; D unclear. The germline CDR1 and CDR2 sequences are LNHDA and SQIVND (reference sequence). V lost 1 base and J lost 2, with 15 bases in between. The CDR3 totals 17 residues. CDR3 DNA sequence: TGTGCCAGTAGTATAGGTGGTTCGGTGACGGGCAATCAGCCCCAGCATTTT. It yields the protein CASSIGGSVTGNQPQHF.

V and J are TRBV28 and TRBJ1-1, with D tentatively TRBD1 (5 bases). The V end lost 5 bases, the J end lost 3 bases, and 13 bases lay between the germline ends. The CDR3 extends over 14 amino acids. Per the germline V gene, CDR1 is MDHEN and CDR2 is SYDVKM. The CDR3 is CASSPGPSDTEAFF. The CDR3 coding sequence is TGTGCCAGCAGTCCGGGACCCAGCGACACTGAAGCTTTCTTT.

V and J are TRBV27 and TRBJ2-3; 8 bases agree with TRBD2. Unmatched junction bases numbered 6, after V lost 5 bases and J lost 5 bases. Germline V lookup: CDR1 MNHEY, CDR2 SMNVEV (reference sequence). The CDR3 covers 14 residues. DNA for the CDR3: TGTGCCAGCAGTCTACAAGCGGGGGTAGATACGCAGTATTTT. This encodes CASSLQAGVDTQYF.

The chain joins TRBV27 to TRBJ2-5, with D maybe TRBD1 (6 bases). The CDR3 contains 12 residues. V lost 6 bases, J lost 7 bases, and 12 bases lay in between. Germline values: CDR1 MNHEY, CDR2 SMNVEV (reference sequence). CDR3 bases: TGTGCCAGCAGCCTAATAGGGGGGACCCAGTACTTC. It codes for CASSLIGGTQYF.

This clonotype was detected a few times. The gene calls are TRBV19 and TRBJ2-5; D possibly corresponds to TRBD2 (6 bases). Between the trimmed V and J ends, which lost 3 bases and 7 bases, there was a span of 15 bases. Germline CDR1 LNHDA, CDR2 SQIVND (reference sequence). This CDR3 spans 14 amino acids. CDR3 bases: TGTGCCAGTAGTATGACACTCTTGGAGGGGACCCAGTACTTC. Its translation: CASSMTLLEGTQYF.

The sample holds a few counts of this clonotype. CDR3 in amino acids: CSANRDGEPYNEQFF. CDR3 nucleotides: TGCAGTGCTAACCGAGACGGCGAACCCTACAATGAGCAGTTCTTC. This chain joins TRBV20-1 and TRBJ2-1, with D unresolved. V dropped 4 bases and J dropped 2 bases, with 15 bases sitting between them. This CDR3 has 15 residues. Germline V gene sequence: CDR1 DFQATT, CDR2 SNEGSKA (reference sequence).

There are a few counts of this clonotype. The V and J genes are TRBV5-1 and TRBJ1-1; maybe TRBD1 (6 bases). Per germline, CDR1 SGHRS and CDR2 YFSETQ. This CDR3 region has 14 residues. The V gene lost 1 base and the J gene lost 1 base, with 8 bases spanning the gap. DNA for the CDR3: TGCGCCAGCAGCTTGCCGGGGGCGAACACTGAAGCTTTCTTT. Encoded protein: CASSLPGANTEAFF.

This clonotype was detected only a few times. The chain is built from TRBV19 and TRBJ1-2; D is unclear. Germline assignment: CDR1 LNHDA and CDR2 SQIVND (reference sequence). The V end was cut by 8 bases, the J end by 3 bases, with 7 bases between. The CDR3 spans 11 residues. CDR3 DNA sequence: TGTGCCAGTCAGGAGGACTATGGCTACACCTTC. This sequence encodes CASQEDYGYTF.

The V and J genes are TRBV7-3 and TRBJ2-1, with TRBD2 as a possible D gene (6 bases). The ends were cut back, 4 bases at V and 10 bases at J, with 17 bases in the middle. This CDR3 is 14 amino acids long. Looked up from germline, CDR1 is SGHTA and CDR2 is FQGTGA. The CDR3 sequence is CASSSTGSRYEQFF. The CDR3 DNA is TGTGCCAGCAGCTCCACCGGGAGTCGATACGAGCAGTTCTTC.

Ten or more counts support this clonotype. The chain links TRBV20-1 to TRBJ2-2, with 9 bases matching TRBD2. The trim removed 3 bases at V and 6 bases at J, leaving 8 bases unmatched. The CDR3 is 15 residues long. Germline CDR1 and CDR2: DFQATT and SNEGSKA (reference sequence). The CDR3 loop is CSARDSGSGAGELFF. CDR3 DNA: TGCAGTGCTAGGGATAGCGGGAGTGGAGCCGGGGAGCTGTTTTTT.

This chain joins TRBV29-1 and TRBJ2-7; D possibly corresponds to TRBD2 (5 bases). V lost 5 bases, J lost 4 bases, and 21 bases lay in between. The germline V gene encodes CDR1 SQVTM and CDR2 ANQGSEA. This CDR3 has 15 amino acids. The CDR3 bases are TGCAGCGTTCTGGGCGGGTTAGGGTCCAAGTACGAGCAGTACTTC. Residues: CSVLGGLGSKYEQYF.